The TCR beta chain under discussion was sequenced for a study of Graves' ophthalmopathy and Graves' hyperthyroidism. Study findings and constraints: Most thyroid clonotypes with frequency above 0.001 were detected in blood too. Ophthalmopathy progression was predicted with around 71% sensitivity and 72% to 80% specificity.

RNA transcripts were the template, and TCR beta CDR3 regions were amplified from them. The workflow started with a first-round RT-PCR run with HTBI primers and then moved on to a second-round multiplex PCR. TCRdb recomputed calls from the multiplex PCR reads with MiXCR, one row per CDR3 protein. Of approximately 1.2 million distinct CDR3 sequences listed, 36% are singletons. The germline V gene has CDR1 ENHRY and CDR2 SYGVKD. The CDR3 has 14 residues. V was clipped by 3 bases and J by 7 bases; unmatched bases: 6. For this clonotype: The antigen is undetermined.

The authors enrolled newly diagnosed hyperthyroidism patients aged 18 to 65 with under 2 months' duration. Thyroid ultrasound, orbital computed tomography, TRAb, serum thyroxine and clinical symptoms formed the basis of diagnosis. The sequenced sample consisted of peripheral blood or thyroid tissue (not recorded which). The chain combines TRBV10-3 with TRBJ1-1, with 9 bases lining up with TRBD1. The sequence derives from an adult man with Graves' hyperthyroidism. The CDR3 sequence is CAISDRPGQGEAFF. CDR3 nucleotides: TGTGCCATCAGTGACCGACCGGGACAGGGTGAAGCTTTCTTT.